This T cell receptor beta chain was identified in a study of technical replicates of blood from a handful of donors. TCRdb's copy holds only in-frame clones and misses some; the assay was immunoSEQ multiplex PCR. The profile covers about 95,000 clones, with 85% to 95% appearing a single time and around 0.3% taken by the ten largest. The length of the CDR3 is 13 residues. Germline V gene data show CDR1 as SGHNT and CDR2 as YYREEE (reference sequence). V lost 2 bases and J lost 5; bases outside the gene matches: 1. This receptor was obtained from a human donor in good health. The chain has TRBV5-4 and TRBJ1-2; 9 positions agree with TRBD1. The sequencing sample was made of T cells isolated from PBMCs. CDR3 DNA: TGTGCCAGCAGCTTACAGGGGGCGTATGGCTACACCTTC. Its protein is CASSLQGAYGYTF.